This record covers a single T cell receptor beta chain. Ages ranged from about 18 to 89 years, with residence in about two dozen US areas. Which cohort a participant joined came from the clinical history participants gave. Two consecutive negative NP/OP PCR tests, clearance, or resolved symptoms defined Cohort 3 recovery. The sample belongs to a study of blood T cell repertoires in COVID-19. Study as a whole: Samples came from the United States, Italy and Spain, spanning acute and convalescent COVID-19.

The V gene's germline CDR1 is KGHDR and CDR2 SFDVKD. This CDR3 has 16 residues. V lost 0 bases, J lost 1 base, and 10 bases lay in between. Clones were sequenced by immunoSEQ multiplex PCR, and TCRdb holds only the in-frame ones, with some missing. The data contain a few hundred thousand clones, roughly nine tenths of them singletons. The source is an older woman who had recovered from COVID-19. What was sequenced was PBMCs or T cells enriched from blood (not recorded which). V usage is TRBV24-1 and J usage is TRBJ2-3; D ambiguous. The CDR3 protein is CATSDLYSLGTDTQYF. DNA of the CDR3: TGTGCCACCAGTGATTTGTACAGTTTGGGCACAGATACGCAGTATTTT.